The clone carrying this T cell receptor beta chain was seen only a few times. The antigen remains unidentified. This sample stems from a study of identical twins. Study-level points and caveats: Beta out-of-frame sequences showed weaker excess twin sharing.

TCRdb independently ran MiXCR on the 5' RACE reads; one entry per CDR3 protein. The sample yields about 690,000 distinct CDR3 sequences, 5.5% to 6.5% seen once. V shed 2 bases and J shed 3 bases, with 13 bases lying between them. This CDR3 comprises 16 residues. Per the germline V gene, CDR1 is SGHTA and CDR2 is FQGTGA. The specimen was naive T cells sorted from blood. The chain employs TRBV7-3 and TRBJ1-4, with D possibly matching TRBD1 (6 bases). The receptor was derived from a man younger than 35 in good health. CDR3 sequence (DNA): TGTGCCAGCAGCTTAGAGGGAAGGACAGCTAATGAAAAACTGTTTTTT. Translating it yields CASSLEGRTANEKLFF.